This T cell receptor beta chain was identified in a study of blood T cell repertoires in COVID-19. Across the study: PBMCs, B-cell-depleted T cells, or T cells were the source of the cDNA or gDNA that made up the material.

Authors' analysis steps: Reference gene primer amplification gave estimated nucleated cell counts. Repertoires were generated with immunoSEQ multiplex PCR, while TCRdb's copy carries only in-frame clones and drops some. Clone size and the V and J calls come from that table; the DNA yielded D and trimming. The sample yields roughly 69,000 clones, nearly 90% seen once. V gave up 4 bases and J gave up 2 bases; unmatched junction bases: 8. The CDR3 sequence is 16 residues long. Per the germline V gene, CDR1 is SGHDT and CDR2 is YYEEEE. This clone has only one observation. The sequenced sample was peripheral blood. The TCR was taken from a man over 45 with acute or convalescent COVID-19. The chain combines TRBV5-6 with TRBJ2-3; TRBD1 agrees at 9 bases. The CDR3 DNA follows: TGTGCCAGCAGCGCCCAAGGACAGGGGAACACAGATACGCAGTATTTT. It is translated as CASSAQGQGNTDTQYF.